One and the same sample provided the 30 T cell receptor beta chains below, sequenced in a study of shared clonotypes between healthy human individuals. Sequencing was performed with immunoSEQ multiplex PCR; in TCRdb, only in-frame clones are kept and a portion is missing. The sample holds roughly 2,000,000 clones; approximately 94% are singletons and the top ten take approximately 1%. Naive CD8 isolation took CD45RO-negative cells positively selected for CCR7 and excluded terminally differentiated effector memory CD45RA+ cells. Sequenced material: naive CD8+ T cells sorted from blood. These receptors came from a man younger than 35 in good health.

This chain uses TRBV7-6 with TRBJ2-1; D tentatively reads TRBD1 or TRBD2 (5 bases each). CDR1 SGHVS and CDR2 FNYEAQ come from the germline V gene. Trimming cost V 6 bases and J 10 bases, with 13 bases left between them. CDR3 length: 12 amino acids. The CDR3 DNA reads as TGTGCCAGCAGTTTGGACTGGGGGGAGCAGTTCTTC. This translates into CASSLDWGEQFF.

This chain links TRBV15 with TRBJ1-1; perhaps TRBD1 as D (5 bases). Per the germline V gene, CDR1 is LNHNV and CDR2 is YYDKDF (reference sequence). With 3 bases removed from V and 1 base from J, the gap between germline ends came to 6 bases. CDR3 length equals 13 residues. CDR3 region: CATSSQGNTEAFF. CDR3 DNA: TGTGCCACCAGCAGCCAGGGGAACACTGAAGCTTTCTTT. Supplemented by reference TRBV15 and TRBJ1-1, the full variable domain reads DAMVIQNPRYQVTQFGKPVTLSCSQTLNHNVMYWYQQKSSQAPKLLFHYYDKDFNNEADTPDNFQSRRPNTSFCFLDIRSPGLGDTAMYLCATSSQGNTEAFFGQGTRLTVV.

The rearrangement uses TRBV4-1 and TRBJ1-3, with D unclear. Germline CDR1 and CDR2: MGHRA and YSYEKL. This CDR3 spans 16 amino acids. Trimming cost V 4 bases and J 0 bases, with 13 bases left between them. CDR3 coding DNA: TGCGCCAGCAGCCTTAAATTAGTAGTCTCTGGAAACACCATATATTTT. Protein product: CASSLKLVVSGNTIYF.

The rearrangement uses TRBV5-1 and TRBJ2-1, with 7 bases fitting TRBD1. In germline, CDR1 is SGHRS, CDR2 YFSETQ. V lost 5 bases to trimming and J lost 6 bases; unmatched junction nucleotides: 2. The CDR3 length is 12 residues. CDR3 protein: CASRGTVNEQFF. The CDR3 DNA is TGCGCCAGCAGAGGGACAGTCAATGAGCAGTTCTTC. Looking up the rest from reference TRBV5-1 and TRBJ2-1 gives the full variable domain: KAGVTQTPRYLIKTRGQQVTLSCSPISGHRSVSWYQQTPGQGLQFLFEYFSETQRNKGNFPGRFSGRQFSNSRSEMNVSTLELGDSALYLCASRGTVNEQFFGPGTRLTVL.

The chain combines TRBV10-3 with TRBJ2-7; possible D gene TRBD1, 5 bases. V lost 3 bases and J lost 2, with 11 bases in between. Looked up from germline, CDR1 is ENHRY and CDR2 is SYGVKD. The CDR3 is 14 amino acids. The DNA of the CDR3 is TGTGCCATCAGTGATGCCAGGGCAGCCTACGAGCAGTACTTC. As protein: CAISDARAAYEQYF.

The chain employs TRBV27 and TRBJ2-1; D perhaps matches TRBD2 (5 bases). CDR3 length: 15 amino acids. The V end was cut by 5 bases, the J end by 0 bases, with 11 bases between. The germline gives CDR1 MNHEY, CDR2 SMNVEV (reference sequence). CDR3 DNA sequence: TGTGCCAGCAGTGGTAGCGTTAGCTCCTACAATGAGCAGTTCTTC. Translation gives CASSGSVSSYNEQFF.

V is TRBV27 and J is TRBJ1-1; D is perhaps TRBD1 (6 bases). Trimming pared 6 bases from V and 6 bases from J, leaving 17 bases between. CDR1 and CDR2 (germline): MNHEY, SMNVEV (reference sequence). The CDR3 has 14 amino acids. Here the CDR3 DNA reads TGTGCCAGCAGCCTCGCCAGGGGTTACTCTGAAGCTTTCTTT. Its translation is CASSLARGYSEAFF.

The chain is built from TRBV6-5 and TRBJ2-7, with D uncertain. The CDR3 has 13 residues. Trimming removed 4 bases at V and 0 bases at J, with 7 bases between. CDR1 is MNHEY and CDR2 is SVGAGI in the germline V gene. CDR3 DNA: TGTGCCAGCAGTTTGAAAGGCTCCTACGAGCAGTACTTC. This codes for CASSLKGSYEQYF.

The CDR3 DNA is TGCGCCAGCAGTGAGGTCCAAGAGACCCAGTACTTC. It specifies CASSEVQETQYF. The chain couples TRBV10-2 to TRBJ2-5; D ambiguous. The CDR3 has 12 residues. Germline V gene lookup returns CDR1 WSHSY and CDR2 SAAADI. V was trimmed by 2 bases and J by 1 base, leaving 2 bases between them.

This clone is a singleton in its sample. This CDR3 is also generated by other DNA sequences in the sample. V usage is TRBV9 and J usage is TRBJ2-7, with 7 bases identical to TRBD2. V dropped 3 bases and J dropped 6; count of bases not matched to a gene: 6. The CDR3 is 13 amino acids. Germline V lookup: CDR1 SGDLS, CDR2 YYNGEE. The CDR3 spells CASSAGGGGEQYF. The CDR3 nucleotides are TGTGCCAGCAGCGCGGGGGGAGGAGGCGAGCAGTACTTC.

CDR3 in DNA: TGTGCCAGCAGCCGCGAGGCTAGCGGGTGGAACTACGAGCAGTACTTC. Its translation is CASSREASGWNYEQYF. V and J are TRBV4-2 and TRBJ2-5; the match to TRBD2 covers 8 bases. The closer fit of TRBJ2-7 to the DNA end suggests the J call may be wrong. The CDR3 totals 16 residues. Germline loops: CDR1 LGHNA, CDR2 YNFKEQ.

The CDR3 reads CASSFVHGGRANTEAFF. The CDR3 bases are TGTGCCAGCAGCTTTGTTCATGGGGGGCGCGCGAACACTGAAGCTTTCTTT. The chain uses TRBV7-2 and TRBJ1-1, with a weak D call TRBD1 (6 bases). Trimming pared 3 bases from V and 1 base from J, leaving 18 bases between. The CDR3 runs 17 residues. Germline assignment: CDR1 SGHTA and CDR2 FQGNSA.

This chain joins TRBV2 and TRBJ1-4, with D tentatively TRBD1 (5 bases). V was cut by 6 bases and J by 8 bases, with 16 bases left in between. Germline V gene data show CDR1 as SNHLY and CDR2 as FYNNEI. This CDR3 comprises 14 residues. The CDR3 coding sequence is TGTGCCAGCAGCCTTGGGGGGTCCGGGGAAAAACTGTTTTTT. This gives the protein CASSLGGSGEKLFF. Full variable domain (outside the CDR3, taken from reference TRBV2 and TRBJ1-4): EPEVTQTPSHQVTQMGQEVILRCVPISNHLYFYWYRQILGQKVEFLVSFYNNEISEKSEIFDDQFSVERPDGSNFTLKIRSTKLEDSAMYFCASSLGGSGEKLFFGSGTQLSVL.

The gene calls are TRBV4-1 and TRBJ1-5, with TRBD1 matching 7 bases. Germline values: CDR1 MGHRA, CDR2 YSYEKL. V gave up 1 base and J gave up 1 base; unmatched junction bases: 7. The CDR3 contains 17 residues. DNA of the CDR3: TGCGCCAGCAGCCAAGGGGCCCAGGGACAGAGCAATCAGCCCCAGCATTTT. Protein: CASSQGAQGQSNQPQHF.

The V call is TRBV15, the J call TRBJ1-1; no reliable D call. The germline V gene has CDR1 LNHNV and CDR2 YYDKDF (reference sequence). V was clipped by 9 bases and J by 0 bases, with 8 bases between them. The CDR3 extends over 12 amino acids. CDR3 protein: CATTDMNTEAFF. CDR3 DNA sequence: TGTGCCACGACCGACATGAACACTGAAGCTTTCTTT.

V and J are TRBV13 and TRBJ1-3; TRBD1 might be the D (5 bases). Germline V CDR1 and CDR2: PRHDT, FYEKMQ (reference sequence). V was trimmed by 1 base and J by 0 bases, leaving 16 bases between them. The length of the CDR3 is 18 residues. CDR3 in amino acids: CASSLAIDSAISGNTIYF. CDR3 nucleotide sequence: TGTGCCAGCAGCTTAGCCATCGACAGCGCAATCTCTGGAAACACCATATATTTT.

The chain carries TRBV4-1 and TRBJ2-7, with 8 bases matching TRBD2. V shed 4 bases and J 3 bases; nucleotides not matched to a gene: 5. From germline, CDR1 is MGHRA and CDR2 YSYEKL. CDR3 length: 14 amino acids. In DNA, the CDR3 is TGCGCCAGCAGCCCGGTTAGCGGGAACTACGAGCAGTACTTC. Translation gives CASSPVSGNYEQYF.

On this clone itself: Other DNA sequences of this sample code for an identical CDR3. The chain couples TRBV13 to TRBJ2-3; D call uncertain. The CDR3 is 12 amino acids. Trimming left V 2 bases short and J 4 bases short, with 4 bases between. CDR1 is PRHDT, CDR2 FYEKMQ, per germline (reference sequence). The CDR3 DNA sequence: TGTGCCAGCAGCTTACGTCCAGATACGCAGTATTTT. Its translation: CASSLRPDTQYF.

This clone was picked up one time. CDR3 sequence (DNA): TGCGCCAGCAGCTGGAGGGGGACAGATTACAATGAGCAGTTCTTC. This translates into CASSWRGTDYNEQFF. This chain uses TRBV5-1 with TRBJ2-1; D is possibly TRBD1 (7 bases). The V end was cut by 3 bases, the J end by 4 bases, with 14 bases between. The length of the CDR3 is 15 residues. In germline, CDR1 is SGHRS, CDR2 YFSETQ.

The chain links TRBV27 to TRBJ2-3; 9 bases are shared with TRBD2. J lost 2 bases, V lost 5 bases, and 11 bases had no gene match. The CDR3 spans 17 residues. Germline V gives CDR1 MNHEY, CDR2 SMNVEV (reference sequence). This chain's CDR3 is CASSPSGLAGTTDTQYF. The CDR3 DNA follows: TGTGCCAGCAGTCCCTCAGGGCTAGCGGGGACCACAGATACGCAGTATTTT.

V gene TRBV6-1 combines with J gene TRBJ1-6; no firm D call. CDR3 size: 14 residues. Trimming left V 5 bases short and J 7 bases short, with 12 bases between. Germline V lookup: CDR1 MNHNS, CDR2 SASEGT. CDR3 amino acids: CASSPWGFNSPLHF. In DNA, the CDR3 is TGTGCCAGCAGTCCGTGGGGATTCAATTCACCCCTCCACTTT.

CDR3 coding DNA: TGTGCCATCAGTGAGGAACTACAGGGATATCAGCCCCAGCATTTT. Its protein is CAISEELQGYQPQHF. This chain connects TRBV10-3 to TRBJ1-5, with a possible D match to TRBD1 (6 bases). Germline CDR1 ENHRY, CDR2 SYGVKD. The CDR3 covers 15 residues. Trimming stripped 2 bases from V and 5 bases from J, with 13 bases between.

This chain uses TRBV13 with TRBJ2-1; D remains ambiguous. Germline CDR1 reads PRHDT; CDR2 reads FYEKMQ (reference sequence). The ends were cut back, 0 bases at V and 7 bases at J, with 10 bases in the middle. The CDR3 sequence is 14 residues long. CDR3 nucleotides: TGTGCCAGCAGCTTAGGGAATCCTAGGAATGAGCAGTTCTTC. Its protein product is CASSLGNPRNEQFF.

The V call is TRBV7-9, the J call TRBJ2-2; 14 nucleotides match TRBD2. CDR3 length: 16 amino acids. Germline CDR1 is SEHNR and CDR2 is FQNEAQ (reference sequence). V was pared by 5 bases and J by 9 bases, with 8 bases of the junction left unmatched. CDR3 DNA: TGTGCCAGCAGCGTGGGGACTAGCGGGAGCAGCAGGGAGCTGTTTTTT. Its translation is CASSVGTSGSSRELFF.

The chain joins TRBV29-1 to TRBJ1-3; D unclear. Germline CDR1 SQVTM, CDR2 ANQGSEA. V lost 4 bases and J 3 bases, leaving 7 bases between the germline ends. The CDR3 length is 12 residues. The CDR3 loop reads CSVGFFGNTIYF. The CDR3 nucleotides read TGCAGCGTTGGATTTTTTGGAAACACCATATATTTT.

This clone came up once. This chain links TRBV5-6 with TRBJ2-5; 7 nucleotides line up with TRBD2. V gave up 2 bases and J gave up 3 bases; unmatched junction bases: 4. CDR3 length: 14 residues. Germline V CDR1 and CDR2: SGHDT, YYEEEE. Here the CDR3 DNA reads TGTGCCAGCAGCTTAGAAGGACTAGAAGAGACCCAGTACTTC. Its protein is CASSLEGLEETQYF.

This clone was recorded only once. J is TRBJ2-3 and V is TRBV4-1, with D possibly being TRBD2 (5 bases). The germline V and J ends were trimmed by 3 bases and 12 bases, with 13 bases remaining between them. This CDR3 has 12 amino acids. CDR1 is MGHRA and CDR2 is YSYEKL in the germline V gene. CDR3 coding DNA: TGCGCCAGCAGCCAGGACTCCCCCGACCAGTATTTT. Translated: CASSQDSPDQYF.

This chain connects TRBV7-9 to TRBJ1-1; 7 positions agree with TRBD1. Germline-derived CDR1 and CDR2 are SEHNR and FQNEAQ (reference sequence). The J segment lost 0 bases and the V segment lost 0 bases, leaving 7 bases of the junction unmatched. The CDR3 is 17 residues long. The CDR3 sequence: CASSLAGQGVVNTEAFF. For the CDR3, the DNA is TGTGCCAGCAGCTTAGCGGGTCAGGGGGTCGTGAACACTGAAGCTTTCTTT.

This sequence joins TRBV4-1 and TRBJ1-1; the match to TRBD1 covers 7 bases. V lost 4 bases to trimming and J lost 10 bases; unmatched junction nucleotides: 21. In germline, CDR1 is MGHRA, CDR2 YSYEKL. The CDR3 has 17 amino acids. The chain's CDR3 is CASSLVPPYGQETRAFF. Written as DNA, the CDR3 is TGCGCCAGCAGCCTCGTCCCCCCCTATGGACAGGAAACCCGAGCTTTCTTT.

The genes are TRBV5-1 and TRBJ2-7, with 10 bases fitting TRBD2. CDR3 length: 18 amino acids. The germline V gene encodes CDR1 SGHRS and CDR2 YFSETQ. V lost 0 bases to trimming and J lost 0 bases; unmatched junction nucleotides: 9. The CDR3 loop is CASSLGPGLADSSYEQYF. The DNA for the CDR3 is TGCGCCAGCAGCTTGGGGCCTGGACTAGCGGATAGCTCCTACGAGCAGTACTTC.